Listed here are 10 T cell receptor beta chains from one sample, sequenced in a study of response to subunit inactivated influenza vaccine. Using its own MiXCR run on the RT-PCR reads, TCRdb lists one record per CDR3 protein. The sample gives about 540,000 distinct CDR3 sequences, roughly 23% of which show up once; 2.5% to 3.5% is in the top ten. These data were also filed under a second study, of T cells expressing NK-cell markers. Per that study: A 5'RACE template switching approach incorporating UMIs was used to make TCR beta cDNA.

The source was CD4+ T cells sorted from PBMCs, collected 11 to 12 days after vaccination. These receptor sequences come from a man over 45 who received an inactivated influenza vaccine.

This clonotype was detected only a few times. The gene calls are TRBV7-2 and TRBJ2-1, with 11 bases aligning to TRBD2. J lost 8 bases, V lost 4 bases, and 13 bases had no gene match. The CDR3 sequence is 17 residues long. CDR1 is SGHTA and CDR2 is FQGNSA in the germline V gene. Here the CDR3 reads CASSSVSFSGGAYEQFF. Written as DNA, the CDR3 is TGTGCCAGCAGCTCCGTAAGCTTTAGCGGGGGGGCATATGAGCAGTTCTTC.

The table lists this clonotype with a few counts. This rearrangement joins TRBV9 to TRBJ1-1; 8 bases line up with TRBD1. Trimming cost V 4 bases and J 4 bases; bases outside gene matches: 12. Germline V CDR1 and CDR2: SGDLS, YYNGEE. The CDR3 consists of 16 residues. CDR3: CASSSQRTGRPTEAFF. In nucleotides, the CDR3 is TGTGCCAGCAGCTCCCAAAGGACAGGGAGGCCCACTGAAGCTTTCTTT.

The J gene is TRBJ1-2, the V gene TRBV29-1; D is undetermined. With 2 bases removed from V and 4 bases from J, the gap between germline ends came to 11 bases. The CDR3 loop spans 13 amino acids. Germline CDR1 and CDR2: SQVTM and ANQGSEA. In DNA, the CDR3 is TGCAGCGTTGAATTGGCGGGCAGCTATGGCTACACCTTC. Protein: CSVELAGSYGYTF.

This clonotype was seen a few times. This chain links TRBV7-8 with TRBJ2-1; D is uncertain. Between the trimmed V and J ends, which lost 0 bases and 9 bases, there was a span of 6 bases. Germline V lookup: CDR1 SGHVS, CDR2 FQNEAQ. The CDR3 totals 12 residues. CDR3 region: CASSLALREQFF. The CDR3 bases are TGTGCCAGCAGCTTAGCGCTTCGTGAGCAGTTCTTC.

This clonotype has more than one count but fewer than ten. CDR3 protein: CASSLRGLAGTSTDTQYF. In nucleotides, the CDR3 is TGTGCCAGCAGCTTGAGGGGACTAGCGGGGACTAGCACAGATACGCAGTATTTT. This chain joins TRBV5-6 and TRBJ2-3; 13 positions agree with TRBD2. CDR3 length: 18 amino acids. Looked up from germline, CDR1 is SGHDT and CDR2 is YYEEEE. V was pared by 1 base and J by 0 bases, with 5 bases of the junction left unmatched.

The chain carries TRBV5-1 and TRBJ2-1; D may be TRBD1 (5 bases). Germline V gene sequence: CDR1 SGHRS, CDR2 YFSETQ. V was pared by 0 bases and J by 5 bases, with 12 bases between. The CDR3 consists of 15 residues. This CDR3 is CASSLGVRADNEQFF. Here the CDR3 DNA reads TGCGCCAGCAGCTTGGGTGTCAGGGCCGACAATGAGCAGTTCTTC.

The gene calls are TRBV20-1 and TRBJ2-1; TRBD2 is a possible D gene (6 bases). This CDR3 region has 14 residues. From germline, CDR1 is DFQATT and CDR2 SNEGSKA (reference sequence). V was pared by 2 bases and J by 6 bases, with 14 bases between. The CDR3 loop reads CSARPSGSFNEQFF. The DNA for the CDR3 is TGCAGTGCTAGACCGAGCGGGTCATTCAATGAGCAGTTCTTC.

The chain combines TRBV5-1 with TRBJ1-3; no clear D gene. V was pared by 0 bases and J by 2 bases, with 9 bases between. Germline V gene data show CDR1 as SGHRS and CDR2 as YFSETQ. This CDR3 spans 15 amino acids. CDR3 sequence reads: CASSLEGVTGNTIYF. The CDR3 DNA reads TGCGCCAGCAGCTTGGAGGGTGTTACTGGAAACACCATATATTTT.

There are a few counts of this clonotype. The rearrangement links TRBV7-2 to TRBJ2-5; 7 bases align to TRBD2. Germline V gene lookup returns CDR1 SGHTA and CDR2 FQGNSA. V lost 5 bases and J lost 5; bases outside the gene matches: 17. This CDR3 is built from 17 residues. The CDR3 spells CASSPTGDRGVWETQYF. Written as DNA, the CDR3 is TGTGCCAGCAGCCCCACTGGGGACCGGGGGGTCTGGGAGACCCAGTACTTC.

This chain connects TRBV7-2 to TRBJ2-2; D is perhaps TRBD2 (5 bases). Between the trimmed V and J ends, which lost 0 bases and 4 bases, there was a span of 12 bases. Germline-derived CDR1 and CDR2 are SGHTA and FQGNSA. This CDR3 region has 16 residues. CDR3 amino acids: CASSLANGLGTGELFF. DNA of the CDR3: TGTGCCAGCAGCTTAGCGAACGGACTGGGCACCGGGGAGCTGTTTTTT.